The 30 T cell receptor beta chains listed next were all sequenced from one sample in a study of blood T cells in healthy people across ages. The second PCR ran about 6 to 11 cycles with a sample-barcoded 5' primer and J-beta primers. TCRdb passed the 5' RACE reads through MiXCR, listing each CDR3 protein once. Of fewer than 900,000 distinct CDR3 sequences in the sample, 45% to 50% were seen once. Sequencing was done on a sample of blood. These receptors all stem from a woman aged 60-75 years in good health.

J is TRBJ2-5 and V is TRBV7-9; perhaps D is TRBD1 or TRBD2 (5 bases each). The ends were cut back, 5 bases at V and 4 bases at J, with 8 bases in the middle. Germline V gene sequence: CDR1 SEHNR, CDR2 FQNEAQ (reference sequence). This CDR3 has 12 amino acids. The CDR3 nucleotides read TGTGCCAGCAGCCGGGACGTAGAGACCCAGTACTTC. Its protein product is CASSRDVETQYF.

This clonotype was observed many times. CDR3 in DNA: TGTGCCAGCAGCCCGACAGGGACAGGGAATTCACCCCTCCACTTT. Translating it yields CASSPTGTGNSPLHF. The chain has TRBV28 and TRBJ1-6; 9 nucleotides agree with TRBD1. The germline CDR1 and CDR2 sequences are MDHEN and SYDVKM. V trimming: 6 bases; J trimming: 7 bases; junction bases outside the gene matches: 7. This CDR3 has 15 residues.

CDR3 DNA: TGTGCCAGCAGCCAAGTACCGGGAGGGCCCTGCGAGCAGTACTTC. It specifies CASSQVPGGPCEQYF. The chain employs TRBV4-2 and TRBJ2-7, with 8 bases that match TRBD2. The CDR3 spans 15 residues. Per the germline V gene, CDR1 is LGHNA and CDR2 is YNFKEQ. Trimming at V came to 1 base and at J to 6 bases, leaving 8 bases not matched to a gene.

With respect to this clonotype: Being one base from a much bigger clone, this may be a read error. J is TRBJ2-7 and V is TRBV20-1; D possibly corresponds to TRBD1 (7 bases). CDR1 and CDR2 (germline): DFQATT, SNEGSKA (reference sequence). Trimming removed 3 bases at V and 3 bases at J, with 18 bases between. The CDR3 runs to 15 residues. CDR3: CSASSPRDSFYEQYF. As DNA, the CDR3 is TGCAGTGCTAGTTCCCCGCGGGACAGCTTCTACGAGCAGTACTTC.

The chain uses TRBV5-1 and TRBJ2-1, with 10 bases lining up with TRBD2. CDR3 length: 16 residues. Germline assignment: CDR1 SGHRS and CDR2 YFSETQ. After removal of 2 bases from V and 4 bases from J, the junction contained 6 bases not matched to a gene. Written as DNA, the CDR3 is TGCGCCAGCAGCTTCTTAGCGGGAGGAGGTTACAATGAGCAGTTCTTC. Translating it yields CASSFLAGGGYNEQFF.

The chain employs TRBV20-1 and TRBJ2-3, with D perhaps matching TRBD2 (7 bases). The germline gives CDR1 DFQATT, CDR2 SNEGSKA (reference sequence). V was cut by 6 bases and J by 5 bases, with 24 bases left in between. The CDR3 length is 16 residues. CDR3 amino acids: CSARGGGRPRGDTQYF. Written as DNA, the CDR3 is TGCAGTGCCCGTGGGGGGGGGCGACCTAGAGGAGATACGCAGTATTTT.

The chain carries TRBV10-3 and TRBJ1-6; D might be TRBD1 (6 bases). The CDR3 spans 15 residues. Germline-derived CDR1 and CDR2 are ENHRY and SYGVKD. V was trimmed by 2 bases and J by 11 bases, leaving 16 bases between them. CDR3 bases: TGTGCCATCAGTGAGGGGGGACAAGATTTTACACCCCTCCACTTT. Its translation is CAISEGGQDFTPLHF.

V and J are TRBV9 and TRBJ2-5; 14 bases agree with TRBD2. J lost 5 bases, V lost 4 bases, and 7 bases had no gene match. CDR3 length equals 16 residues. Germline values: CDR1 SGDLS, CDR2 YYNGEE. CDR3 sequence: CASSTGTSGSWETQYF. CDR3 DNA: TGTGCCAGCAGCACGGGGACTAGCGGGAGTTGGGAGACCCAGTACTTC.

The chain employs TRBV6-2 or TRBV6-3 and TRBJ2-1; the D gene is possibly TRBD1 (6 bases). V was cut by 0 bases and J by 0 bases, with 9 bases left in between. Germline V gene data show CDR1 as MNHEY and CDR2 as SVGEGT. The CDR3 is 16 residues long. The CDR3 sequence: CASSYSRGSSYNEQFF. For the CDR3, the DNA is TGTGCCAGCAGTTACTCGAGGGGGAGCTCCTACAATGAGCAGTTCTTC.

The CDR3 DNA follows: TGTGCCAGCAGCTCCGGACAGGGTGGGTTGGAGACCCAGTACTTC. Its protein product is CASSSGQGGLETQYF. The chain uses TRBV2 and TRBJ2-5; 8 bases line up with TRBD1. Germline values: CDR1 SNHLY, CDR2 FYNNEI. V gave up 6 bases and J gave up 5 bases; unmatched junction bases: 11. The CDR3 loop spans 15 amino acids. Full variable domain (remainder filled in from reference TRBV2 and TRBJ2-5): EPEVTQTPSHQVTQMGQEVILRCVPISNHLYFYWYRQILGQKVEFLVSFYNNEISEKSEIFDDQFSVERPDGSNFTLKIRSTKLEDSAMYFCASSSGQGGLETQYFGPGTRLLVL.

The chain joins TRBV7-6 to TRBJ2-1, with a possible D match to TRBD1 (5 bases). CDR3 length: 15 amino acids. Germline V gene sequence: CDR1 SGHVS, CDR2 FNYEAQ. Trimming removed 1 base at V and 6 bases at J, with 13 bases between. The CDR3 DNA sequence: TGTGCCAGCAGCTTAGAGGGCAGGGTAGCCAATGAGCAGTTCTTC. This sequence encodes CASSLEGRVANEQFF.

The J gene is TRBJ2-7, the V gene TRBV7-2, with D possibly TRBD2 on 6 matching bases. The CDR3 consists of 15 residues. With 0 bases removed from V and 5 bases from J, the gap between germline ends came to 14 bases. CDR1 and CDR2 (germline): SGHTA, FQGNSA. The DNA of the CDR3 is TGTGCCAGCAGCTTAGCGGTCGGGAGCTACAACGAGCAGTACTTC. It codes for CASSLAVGSYNEQYF.

This chain links TRBV29-1 with TRBJ1-2; 11 bases line up with TRBD1. The V gene's germline CDR1 is SQVTM and CDR2 ANQGSEA. V was pared by 3 bases and J by 4 bases, with 4 bases of the junction left unmatched. The CDR3 consists of 14 residues. The CDR3 nucleotides are TGCAGCGTTGAGGGGACAGGGGGAAGCTATGGCTACACCTTC. It yields the protein CSVEGTGGSYGYTF. Full variable domain (outside the CDR3, taken from reference TRBV29-1 and TRBJ1-2): SAVISQKPSRDICQRGTSLTIQCQVDSQVTMMFWYRQQPGQSLTLIATANQGSEATYESGFVIDKFPISRPNLTFSTLTVSNMSPEDSSIYLCSVEGTGGSYGYTFGSGTRLTVV.

This chain connects TRBV6-5 to TRBJ1-2; D possibly corresponds to TRBD1 (6 bases). The CDR3 consists of 14 residues. Germline V gives CDR1 MNHEY, CDR2 SVGAGI. Trimming shortened V by 6 bases and J by 3 bases, and 14 bases separated the two germline ends. The chain's CDR3 is CASSPAGADYGYTF. For the CDR3, the DNA is TGTGCCAGCAGCCCCGCGGGGGCAGACTATGGCTACACCTTC.

The gene calls are TRBV27 and TRBJ2-1, with 7 nucleotides matching TRBD2. Germline CDR1 MNHEY, CDR2 SMNVEV (reference sequence). The CDR3 has 16 residues. Trimming removed 2 bases from V and 2 bases from J; junction bases left unmatched: 6. This CDR3 is CASSLMAGVPYNEQFF. The CDR3 region has the DNA TGTGCCAGCAGTTTAATGGCGGGAGTGCCCTACAATGAGCAGTTCTTC.

This clonotype was seen only a few times. The gene calls are TRBV20-1 and TRBJ2-7; D may be TRBD1 (6 bases). V lost 0 bases and J 3 bases, leaving 15 bases between the germline ends. This CDR3 has 15 amino acids. In germline, CDR1 is DFQATT, CDR2 SNEGSKA (reference sequence). The chain's CDR3 is CSARDSGQSFYEQYF. In DNA form, the CDR3 reads TGCAGTGCTAGAGATTCCGGACAGAGCTTCTACGAGCAGTACTTC.

The chain links TRBV5-1 to TRBJ2-1; the D is unclear. V was trimmed by 5 bases and J by 0 bases, leaving 9 bases between them. The CDR3 spans 14 residues. The V gene's germline CDR1 is SGHRS and CDR2 YFSETQ. The CDR3 nucleotides are TGCGCCAGCAGGCCCGACCTCTCCTACAATGAGCAGTTCTTC. Protein product: CASRPDLSYNEQFF.

This chain joins TRBV5-1 and TRBJ2-1, with 7 nucleotides matching TRBD2. Per germline, CDR1 SGHRS and CDR2 YFSETQ. The CDR3 sequence is 15 residues long. V lost 0 bases and J lost 5; bases outside the gene matches: 5. The CDR3 bases are TGCGCCAGCAGCTTGGGCCTAGCGGAAGACAATGAGCAGTTCTTC. Translating it yields CASSLGLAEDNEQFF.

The rearrangement joins TRBV28 to TRBJ2-1; 7 bases line up with TRBD2. CDR3 size: 15 residues. With V trimmed by 4 bases and J by 9 bases, 12 bases remained unmatched. CDR1 and CDR2 from the germline V gene are MDHEN and SYDVKM. The CDR3: CASSSRALGGGEQFF. The CDR3 nucleotides are TGTGCCAGCAGTTCCCGGGCCCTGGGGGGGGGTGAGCAGTTCTTC.

The gene calls are TRBV20-1 and TRBJ2-7; D is possibly TRBD2 (5 bases). Germline V gene sequence: CDR1 DFQATT, CDR2 SNEGSKA (reference sequence). V lost 0 bases, J lost 3 bases, and 15 bases lay in between. The CDR3 spans 15 residues. CDR3 DNA sequence: TGCAGTGCTAGAGACCCACCCGGCGGGCTCTACGAGCAGTACTTC. Its translation: CSARDPPGGLYEQYF.

The V and J genes are TRBV6-6 and TRBJ1-5; TRBD1 matches 7 bases. V lost 7 bases to trimming and J lost 6 bases; unmatched junction nucleotides: 12. The CDR3 sequence is 15 residues long. CDR1 and CDR2 (germline): MNHNY, SVGAGI (reference sequence). The CDR3 DNA reads as TGTGCCAGCATCCCCATGGTAGGGGGCGGTCAGCCCCAGCATTTT. Encoded protein: CASIPMVGGGQPQHF.

A few counts support this clonotype. The genes are TRBV7-6 and TRBJ1-2; TRBD1 matches 9 bases. CDR1 and CDR2 (germline): SGHVS, FNYEAQ. CDR3 size: 14 residues. V lost 5 bases, J lost 6 bases, and 7 bases stayed unmatched. The CDR3 region has the DNA TGTGCCAGCAGCCAAACAGGGGGCGGGGATGGCTACACCTTC. Protein: CASSQTGGGDGYTF.

This clonotype was counted a few times. The rearrangement links TRBV3-1 to TRBJ2-3, with D possibly TRBD2 on 5 matching bases. The germline gives CDR1 LGHDT, CDR2 YNNKEL (reference sequence). Trimming removed 3 bases at V and 2 bases at J, with 9 bases between. CDR3 length: 14 residues. The CDR3 DNA reads as TGTGCCAGCAGCCAGGGAGCGCTCACAGATACGCAGTATTTT. Translation gives CASSQGALTDTQYF.

This clonotype was observed once. A much larger clone differs from this one at a single base, so this may be a read error. This rearrangement joins TRBV20-1 to TRBJ2-5, with TRBD2 identical over 10 bases. The J call may not be correct, given that the DNA end is closer to TRBJ2-7. The CDR3 covers 15 residues. Germline CDR1 is DFQATT and CDR2 is SNEGSKA (reference sequence). CDR3 protein: CSALLTSGFPYEQYF. CDR3 coding DNA: TGCAGTGCTCTGTTGACTAGCGGGTTCCCCTACGAGCAGTACTTC.

This clonotype was counted a few times. The chain uses TRBV29-1 and TRBJ2-5; D is unclear. Germline CDR1 is SQVTM and CDR2 is ANQGSEA. There are 10 residues in the CDR3. The CDR3 loop is CRVGQETQYF. CDR3 nucleotides: TGCCGAGTGGGGCAAGAGACCCAGTACTTC. Filled out from reference TRBV29-1 and TRBJ2-5, the complete variable domain reads SAVISQKPSRDICQRGTSLTIQCQVDSQVTMMFWYRQQPGQSLTLIATANQGSEATYESGFVIDKFPISRPNLTFSTLTVSNMSPEDSSIYLCRVGQETQYFGPGTRLLVL.

This clonotype has ten or more counts. The chain employs TRBV20-1 and TRBJ1-6; TRBD1 might be the D (5 bases). V was pared by 8 bases and J by 8 bases, with 16 bases between. Germline loops: CDR1 DFQATT, CDR2 SNEGSKA (reference sequence). This CDR3 spans 13 amino acids. CDR3 loop: CSPTGQTDSPLHF. Written as DNA, the CDR3 is TGCAGTCCCACGGGGCAGACGGATTCACCCCTCCACTTT.

CDR3 amino acids: CASSLQGKGTDTQYF. CDR3 sequence (DNA): TGTGCCAGCAGCTTACAGGGCAAGGGCACAGATACGCAGTATTTT. The V and J genes are TRBV7-2 and TRBJ2-3; possibly TRBD1 for D (5 bases). This CDR3 has 15 amino acids. CDR1 and CDR2 from the germline V gene are SGHTA and FQGNSA. Trimming took off 2 bases at V and 1 base at J, with 10 bases between the two ends.

This clonotype showed up many times. The V and J genes are TRBV2 and TRBJ2-4, with D unresolved. This CDR3 comprises 11 residues. Trimming left V 8 bases short and J 8 bases short, with 10 bases between. CDR1 and CDR2 from the germline V gene are SNHLY and FYNNEI. The CDR3 region has the DNA TGTGCCAGCGGGCAACTGGACATTCAGTACTTC. Protein: CASGQLDIQYF.

The chain is built from TRBV29-1 and TRBJ1-1; D not certain. The germline V gene encodes CDR1 SQVTM and CDR2 ANQGSEA. The CDR3 runs to 14 residues. Trimming cost V 4 bases and J 0 bases, with 12 bases left between them. CDR3 protein: CSVARQMVNTEAFF. CDR3 DNA sequence: TGCAGCGTTGCCCGCCAGATGGTGAACACTGAAGCTTTCTTT.

This chain joins TRBV10-3 and TRBJ2-4; 13 bases match TRBD2. The germline CDR1 and CDR2 sequences are ENHRY and SYGVKD. The CDR3 totals 19 residues. With V trimmed by 0 bases and J by 0 bases, 5 bases remained unmatched. CDR3 nucleotides: TGTGCCATCAGTGAGTCTCGGACTAGCGGGAGAAGAGCCAAAAACATTCAGTACTTC. This codes for CAISESRTSGRRAKNIQYF.